This T cell receptor (beta chain) emerged from a study of blood T cell repertoires in COVID-19. Across the whole study: Samples of COVID-19 (acute and convalescent) were obtained from the United States, Italy and Spain. T cells, B-cell-depleted T cells, or PBMCs supplied cDNA or gDNA.

Profiling relied on immunoSEQ multiplex PCR, and the TCRdb table lists in-frame clones only, not all of them. The sample has about 130,000 clones, about 80% seen once. Germline CDR1 and CDR2: LNHDA and SQIVND (reference sequence). This CDR3 is built from 15 residues. V was pared by 0 bases and J by 5 bases, with 13 bases between. Sequencing was performed on peripheral blood. The chain links TRBV19 to TRBJ1-2; TRBD1 might be the D (5 bases). The source is a man aged 40-49 years with active or convalescent COVID-19. The CDR3 bases are TGTGCCAGTAGTATAGATAACCTCCGACAGTATGGCTACACCTTC. Translating it yields CASSIDNLRQYGYTF.